The present T cell receptor (beta chain) was sequenced within a study of blood T cell repertoires in COVID-19. Across the study: The study drew acute and convalescent COVID-19 samples from the United States, Italy and Spain. Nucleic acid was either cDNA or gDNA, and it came from T cells, B-cell-depleted T cells, or PBMCs.

Generated by immunoSEQ multiplex PCR, the TCRdb table keeps only in-frame clones and is missing some. The data contain roughly 90,000 clones, approximately 83% of them singletons. Trimming pared 7 bases from V and 7 bases from J, leaving 10 bases between. The CDR3 covers 11 residues. The sequenced sample consisted of peripheral blood. The rearrangement links TRBV12-3 or TRBV12-4 to TRBJ1-1, with D hard to call. This clonotype was sampled from a woman of 80 years or more with active or convalescent COVID-19. CDR3 sequence (DNA): TGTGCCAGCACGGTGCACGTTGAAGCTTTCTTT. Encoded protein: CASTVHVEAFF.